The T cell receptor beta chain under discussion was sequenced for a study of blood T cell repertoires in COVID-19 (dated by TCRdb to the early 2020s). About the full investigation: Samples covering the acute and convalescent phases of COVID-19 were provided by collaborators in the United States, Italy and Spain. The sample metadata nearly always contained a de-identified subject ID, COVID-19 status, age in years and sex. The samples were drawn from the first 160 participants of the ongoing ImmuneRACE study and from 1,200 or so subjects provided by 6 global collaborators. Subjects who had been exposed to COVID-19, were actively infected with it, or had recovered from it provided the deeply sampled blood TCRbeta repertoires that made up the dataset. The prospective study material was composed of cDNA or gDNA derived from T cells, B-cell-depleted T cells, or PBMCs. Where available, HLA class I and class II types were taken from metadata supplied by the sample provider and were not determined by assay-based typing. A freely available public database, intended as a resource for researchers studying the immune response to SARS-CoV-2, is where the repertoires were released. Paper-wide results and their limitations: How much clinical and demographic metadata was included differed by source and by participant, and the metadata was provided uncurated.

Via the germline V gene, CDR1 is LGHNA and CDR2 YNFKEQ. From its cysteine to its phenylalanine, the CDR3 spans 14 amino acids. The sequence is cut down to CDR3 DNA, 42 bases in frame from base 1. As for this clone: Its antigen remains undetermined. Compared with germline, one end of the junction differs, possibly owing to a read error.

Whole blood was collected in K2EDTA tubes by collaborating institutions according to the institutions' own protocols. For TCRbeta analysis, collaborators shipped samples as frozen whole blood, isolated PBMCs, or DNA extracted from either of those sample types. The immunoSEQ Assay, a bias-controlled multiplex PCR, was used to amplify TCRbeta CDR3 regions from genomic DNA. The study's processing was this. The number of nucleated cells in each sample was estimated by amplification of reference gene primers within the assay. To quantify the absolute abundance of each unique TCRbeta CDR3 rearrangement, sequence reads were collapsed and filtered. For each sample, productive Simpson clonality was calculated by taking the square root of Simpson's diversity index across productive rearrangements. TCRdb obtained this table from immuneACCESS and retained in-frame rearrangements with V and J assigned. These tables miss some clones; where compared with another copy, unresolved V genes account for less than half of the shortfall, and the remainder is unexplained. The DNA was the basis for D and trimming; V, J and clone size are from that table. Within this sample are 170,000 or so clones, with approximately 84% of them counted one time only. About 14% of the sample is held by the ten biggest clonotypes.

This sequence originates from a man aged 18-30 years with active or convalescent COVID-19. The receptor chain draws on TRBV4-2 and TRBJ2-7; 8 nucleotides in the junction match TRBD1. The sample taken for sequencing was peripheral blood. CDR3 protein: CASSLLGQGKGKNF. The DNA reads TGTGCCAGCAGCCTCCTTGGACAGGGTAAGGGCAAGAACTTC.